This T cell receptor (beta chain) was sequenced during a study of blood T cell repertoires in COVID-19. Across the study: Researchers got acute and convalescent COVID-19 samples from the United States, Italy and Spain. PBMCs, B-cell-depleted T cells, or T cells provided the cDNA or gDNA that made up the material.

The germline gives CDR1 LGHNA, CDR2 YNFKEQ. The CDR3 covers 16 residues. V trimming: 1 base; J trimming: 4 bases; junction bases outside the gene matches: 5. This clone was seen once. Original handling: Amplified reference gene primers provided the basis for estimating nucleated cell counts. The repertoire was sequenced with immunoSEQ multiplex PCR; TCRdb's copy has only in-frame clones and lacks some. V, J and clone size were drawn from that table, and D and trimming were deduced from the DNA. The table shows 150,000 to 200,000 clones, with around 87% occurring only once. The sample consisted of peripheral blood. The rearrangement joins TRBV4-2 to TRBJ2-4, with 9 bases that match TRBD2. This receptor was identified in a woman aged 80 or older in a cohort sampled during active or convalescent COVID-19. The CDR3 sequence: CASSQGGSGGKNIQYF. The CDR3 bases are TGTGCCAGCAGCCAAGGGGGTAGCGGGGGTAAAAACATTCAGTACTTC.